This T cell receptor beta chain was observed in a study of T cell responses to AZD1222 COVID-19 vaccine. Study-level background: The study pooled second doses at about 4 or about 12 weeks. Points from the study as a whole: It was only 6 or 7 AZD1222 recipients who were seropositive at baseline. Two AZD1222 administrations were followed by greater Spike-specific TCR breadth and depth. White British people made up most donors, females outnumbered males, and clonal diversity was possibly underestimated.

As to this clone: As yet, its antigen is unknown. A read error may account for a junction end that differs from germline.

Sequencing used immunoSEQ multiplex PCR; TCRdb keeps in-frame clones, though not all of them. The sample consists of 75,000 to 100,000 clones, roughly 90% of them appearing once. The origin of this receptor is an adult in good health. This material consisted of peripheral blood, taken on day 0 of AZD1222 vaccination.

CDR3 region: CASSERRNNQQFF. CDR3 sequence (DNA): TGTGCCAGCAGTGAAAGGAGAAACAATCAGCAGTTCTTC. The rearrangement joins TRBV25-1 to TRBJ2-1; no clear D. The germline CDR1 and CDR2 sequences are MGHDK and SYGVNS. The CDR3 sequence is 13 residues long.